The 21 T cell receptor beta chains below were found in one sample sequenced in a study of CD8+ T cells in alopecia areata. Sequencing relied on a cDNA template that was reverse transcribed from extracted RNA. This table comes from immunoSEQ multiplex PCR, and its TCRdb copy is limited to in-frame clones, with some not included. The data contain some 95,000 clones, roughly two fifths of them singletons. The specimen sequenced was CD4+ T cells sorted from blood. The receptors come from a human donor with alopecia areata.

The genes are TRBV29-1 and TRBJ2-1, with 11 bases aligning to TRBD2. This CDR3 has 13 amino acids. The J segment lost 5 bases and the V segment lost 7 bases, leaving 4 bases of the junction unmatched. Germline-derived CDR1 and CDR2 are SQVTM and ANQGSEA. The CDR3 DNA reads TGCAGCGGACTAGCGGGACGTAACAATGAGCAGTTCTTC. This gives the protein CSGLAGRNNEQFF.

The J gene is TRBJ1-2, the V gene TRBV4-1; a weak D match, TRBD1 (5 bases). Germline CDR1 reads MGHRA; CDR2 reads YSYEKL. The V and J ends lost 4 bases and 4 bases respectively, with 16 bases between them. This CDR3 has 15 amino acids. This CDR3 is CASSLTPGTFYGYTF. The CDR3 DNA is TGCGCCAGCAGCCTTACCCCCGGGACCTTCTATGGCTACACCTTC.

This clone was seen many times. The chain has TRBV19 and TRBJ2-1; D call uncertain. Germline loops: CDR1 LNHDA, CDR2 SQIVND (reference sequence). With 5 bases removed from V and 5 bases from J, the gap between germline ends came to 10 bases. This CDR3 comprises 13 residues. CDR3: CASSAQQNNEQFF. For the CDR3, the DNA is TGTGCCAGTAGTGCTCAACAGAACAATGAGCAGTTCTTC.

In its sample, this clone was seen a few times. The chain combines TRBV29-1 with TRBJ1-2, with D possibly being TRBD1 (5 bases). Trimming took off 3 bases at V and 4 bases at J, with 6 bases between the two ends. CDR1 is SQVTM and CDR2 is ANQGSEA in the germline V gene. CDR3 length equals 11 residues. The CDR3 nucleotides read TGCAGCGTTGACAGGGTCTATGGCTACACCTTC. This codes for CSVDRVYGYTF.

This clone was observed a handful of times. This sequence joins TRBV6-1 and TRBJ2-2; D not certain. The CDR3 is 16 amino acids. The V gene's germline CDR1 is MNHNS and CDR2 SASEGT. The V end was cut by 2 bases, the J end by 0 bases, with 10 bases between. CDR3 in DNA: TGTGCCAGCAGTGAAATGGGCCCGTCGAACACCGGGGAGCTGTTTTTT. Protein: CASSEMGPSNTGELFF.

This clone was counted only a few times. This rearrangement joins TRBV29-1 to TRBJ1-1; TRBD1 matches at 9 bases. J lost 1 base, V lost 5 bases, and 2 bases had no gene match. This CDR3 region has 13 residues. The germline V gene has CDR1 SQVTM and CDR2 ANQGSEA. The CDR3 DNA is TGCAGCGTTCGGGACAGGGAGAACACTGAAGCTTTCTTT. Protein: CSVRDRENTEAFF.

This rearrangement joins TRBV30 to TRBJ1-2, with D possibly TRBD1 on 6 matching bases. The V end lost 0 bases, the J end lost 8 bases, and 10 bases lay between the germline ends. Germline CDR1 reads GTSNPN; CDR2 reads SVGIG (reference sequence). This CDR3 has 12 residues. In DNA form, the CDR3 reads TGTGCCTGGAGTGTAGCGGACAGCGGCTACACCTTC. Translating gives CAWSVADSGYTF.

This clone was recorded a few times. This chain uses TRBV5-1 with TRBJ1-5, with no clear D. Germline V lookup: CDR1 SGHRS, CDR2 YFSETQ. The V gene lost 4 bases and the J gene lost 6 bases, with 11 bases spanning the gap. CDR3 length equals 13 residues. The CDR3 protein is CASSQDPSQPQHF. The CDR3 DNA is TGCGCCAGCAGCCAAGACCCGAGTCAGCCCCAGCATTTT.

This clone was seen only once. The CDR3 coding sequence is TGTGCCTGGAGTGGCGGGGCCCTTAAGGCTGAAGCTTTCTTT. It codes for CAWSGGALKAEAFF. The chain carries TRBV30 and TRBJ1-1, with D possibly being TRBD1 (5 bases). CDR1 is GTSNPN, CDR2 SVGIG, per germline (reference sequence). The CDR3 extends over 14 amino acids. V lost 1 base and J 6 bases, leaving 15 bases between the germline ends.

The chain recombines TRBV25-1 with TRBJ2-1, with D possibly TRBD1 on 6 matching bases. The CDR3 is 15 residues long. Trimming took 3 bases from V and 0 from J, leaving 9 bases between them. CDR1 is MGHDK, CDR2 SYGVNS, per germline. In DNA, the CDR3 is TGTGCCAGCAGTGATACGGACAGCTCCTACAATGAGCAGTTCTTC. This encodes CASSDTDSSYNEQFF.

This clone was found once. Other DNA sequences of this sample code for an identical CDR3. The J gene is TRBJ1-5, the V gene TRBV30; a possible D gene is TRBD1 (6 bases). CDR3 length: 13 amino acids. Germline CDR1 GTSNPN, CDR2 SVGIG (reference sequence). The ends were cut back, 0 bases at V and 4 bases at J, with 7 bases in the middle. The CDR3 loop is CAWSVGGNQPQHF. CDR3 DNA: TGTGCCTGGAGTGTAGGGGGTAATCAGCCCCAGCATTTT. The entire variable domain, with the rest obtained from reference TRBV30 and TRBJ1-5, is as follows: SQTIHQWPATLVQPVGSPLSLECTVEGTSNPNLYWYRQAAGRGLQLLFYSVGIGQISSEVPQNLSASRPQDRQFILSSKKLLLSDSGFYLCAWSVGGNQPQHFGDGTRLSIL.

The chain has TRBV5-5 and TRBJ2-2, with 9 bases identical to TRBD2. This CDR3 is built from 16 residues. The junction had 4 bases not matched to a gene; V was cut back by 2 bases and J by 2 bases. The germline gives CDR1 SGHKS, CDR2 YYEKEE (reference sequence). The CDR3 DNA reads as TGTGCCAGCAGCTTAGGGACTAGCAGCAACACCGGGGAGCTGTTTTTT. Translating it yields CASSLGTSSNTGELFF.

V usage is TRBV29-1 and J usage is TRBJ2-3; TRBD1 or TRBD2 may be the D gene (5 bases each). The CDR3 totals 13 residues. Germline CDR1 is SQVTM and CDR2 is ANQGSEA. V lost 4 bases and J lost 9, with 17 bases in between. CDR3 in amino acids: CSVGGGSWGTQYF. The CDR3 bases are TGCAGCGTTGGGGGTGGATCCTGGGGGACGCAGTATTTT.

This chain connects TRBV29-1 to TRBJ2-7; the D gene is possibly TRBD2 (5 bases). The V gene lost 6 bases and the J gene lost 3 bases, with 9 bases spanning the gap. CDR1 SQVTM and CDR2 ANQGSEA come from the germline V gene. This CDR3 is built from 11 residues. This CDR3 reads CSVPAGYEQYF. In nucleotides, the CDR3 is TGCAGCGTCCCCGCGGGCTACGAGCAGTACTTC.

The chain has TRBV7-9 and TRBJ1-1, with 8 bases identical to TRBD1. Germline CDR1 SEHNR, CDR2 FQNEAQ (reference sequence). The CDR3 consists of 15 residues. The V gene end was trimmed by 4 bases and the J gene end by 5 bases; junction bases not matched to a gene: 9. CDR3 protein: CASSSGGRTWTEAFF. Written as DNA, the CDR3 is TGTGCCAGCAGCTCAGGGGGCCGGACGTGGACTGAAGCTTTCTTT.

The J gene is TRBJ2-2, the V gene TRBV7-2, with D uncertain. V gave up 1 base and J gave up 1 base, with 4 bases separating them. The length of the CDR3 is 14 residues. The germline V gene encodes CDR1 SGHTA and CDR2 FQGNSA. CDR3 nucleotides: TGTGCCAGCAGCTTAGGTTTGAACACCGGGGAGCTGTTTTTT. Protein: CASSLGLNTGELFF.

The chain is built from TRBV27 and TRBJ2-3; 12 bases match TRBD2. CDR1 is MNHEY and CDR2 is SMNVEV in the germline V gene (reference sequence). This CDR3 has 15 amino acids. J was trimmed by 9 bases and V by 5 bases; bases with no gene match: 9. CDR3 coding DNA: TGTGCCAGCAGTGGACTAGCGGGGCCCACGGTAACGCAGTATTTT. Amino acid sequence: CASSGLAGPTVTQYF.

The chain recombines TRBV29-1 with TRBJ2-2; TRBD1 might be the D (6 bases). Germline V lookup: CDR1 SQVTM, CDR2 ANQGSEA. The CDR3 length is 13 residues. Trimming removed 5 bases from V and 3 bases from J, with 10 bases in between. The CDR3 here is CSVLNRDTGELFF. The DNA for the CDR3 is TGCAGCGTTCTAAACAGGGACACCGGGGAGCTGTTTTTT.

This clone came up many times. For the CDR3, the DNA is TGCGCCAGCAGCTCCACAGGGTACCAAGAGACCCAGTACTTC. This gives the protein CASSSTGYQETQYF. The rearrangement uses TRBV5-1 and TRBJ2-5; D perhaps matches TRBD1 (6 bases). Germline CDR1 reads SGHRS; CDR2 reads YFSETQ. Trimming removed 3 bases at V and 0 bases at J, with 9 bases between. This CDR3 is 14 amino acids long.

This rearrangement joins TRBV30 to TRBJ2-7; 7 nucleotides align to TRBD1. Per germline, CDR1 GTSNPN and CDR2 SVGIG (reference sequence). V shed 8 bases and J 4 bases; nucleotides not matched to a gene: 8. The CDR3 loop spans 12 amino acids. The CDR3 is CALRDSSYEQYF. The CDR3 nucleotides are TGTGCCCTGAGGGACAGCTCTTACGAGCAGTACTTC.

The chain has TRBV29-1 and TRBJ2-1; 9 nucleotides agree with TRBD1. The ends lost 6 bases at V and 6 bases at J; junction bases unmatched: 12. Germline V gives CDR1 SQVTM, CDR2 ANQGSEA. The CDR3 contains 15 residues. The chain's CDR3 is CSVGGGQGPSNEQFF. The CDR3 DNA sequence: TGCAGCGTCGGAGGAGGACAGGGGCCCTCCAATGAGCAGTTCTTC.